These 22 T cell receptor beta chains share one sample of origin, sequenced in a study of shared clonotypes between healthy human individuals. Here immunoSEQ multiplex PCR was the method, and the copy in TCRdb shows in-frame clones only, minus some. The repertoire holds millions of clones, with approximately 94% as singletons. The sample consisted of naive CD4+ T cells sorted from blood. As for subset: CD45RA+ positively selected. These receptors came from a young man in good health.

In DNA, the CDR3 is TGTGCCAGCAGCCCTCAACCGGGCACTGAAGCTTTCTTT. Residues: CASSPQPGTEAFF. The rearrangement links TRBV7-9 to TRBJ1-1; D call uncertain. Looked up from germline, CDR1 is SEHNR and CDR2 is FQNEAQ (reference sequence). CDR3 length: 13 amino acids. Trimming cost V 5 bases and J 4 bases, with 11 bases left between them.

In regard to this clone: Other DNA sequences in this sample translate to the same CDR3. CDR3 nucleotides: TGCGCCAGCAGTAGGGGGTTAGCGGGAGTGGAGACCCAGTACTTC. Translated, it gives CASSRGLAGVETQYF. The chain is built from TRBV5-1 and TRBJ2-5, with 9 bases aligning to TRBD2. CDR1 SGHRS and CDR2 YFSETQ come from the germline V gene. The CDR3 spans 15 residues. With V trimmed by 5 bases and J by 5 bases, 10 bases remained unmatched.

This clone was seen once. The chain combines TRBV19 with TRBJ2-7; TRBD1 agrees at 8 bases. In germline, CDR1 is LNHDA, CDR2 SQIVND (reference sequence). V lost 5 bases, J lost 3 bases, and 9 bases stayed unmatched. This CDR3 region has 15 residues. The CDR3 is CASSQTGTGFYEQYF. For the CDR3, the DNA is TGTGCCAGTAGTCAAACCGGGACAGGATTCTACGAGCAGTACTTC.

The V gene is TRBV7-8, the J gene TRBJ2-7, with a possible D match to TRBD2 (6 bases). The CDR3 extends over 17 amino acids. V was cut by 0 bases and J by 2 bases, with 17 bases left in between. CDR1 is SGHVS and CDR2 is FQNEAQ in the germline V gene. The CDR3 DNA reads as TGTGCCAGCAGCTTAGCCTGGGAGGCAGGGCTAGCCTACGAGCAGTACTTC. Amino acid sequence: CASSLAWEAGLAYEQYF.

The chain has TRBV15 and TRBJ2-7, with 9 bases matching TRBD2. V shed 3 bases and J 3 bases; nucleotides not matched to a gene: 6. The germline CDR1 and CDR2 sequences are LNHNV and YYDKDF (reference sequence). CDR3 length: 15 amino acids. The CDR3 DNA sequence: TGTGCCACCAGCAGCAGACTAGCGGCACTCTACGAGCAGTACTTC. Translating gives CATSSRLAALYEQYF. Together with reference TRBV15 and TRBJ2-7, the CDR3 gives the full variable domain: DAMVIQNPRYQVTQFGKPVTLSCSQTLNHNVMYWYQQKSSQAPKLLFHYYDKDFNNEADTPDNFQSRRPNTSFCFLDIRSPGLGDTAMYLCATSSRLAALYEQYFGPGTRLTVT.

This chain connects TRBV5-4 to TRBJ2-7; TRBD2 matches at 10 bases. The CDR3 is made up of 17 amino acids. CDR1 and CDR2 (germline): SGHNT, YYREEE (reference sequence). V gave up 2 bases and J gave up 6 bases; unmatched junction bases: 14. The CDR3 protein is CASSFALLAGVKGEQYF. The CDR3 nucleotides read TGTGCCAGCAGCTTTGCGCTCCTAGCGGGAGTAAAGGGCGAGCAGTACTTC. Full variable domain (remainder filled in from reference TRBV5-4 and TRBJ2-7): ETGVTQSPTHLIKTRGQQVTLRCSSQSGHNTVSWYQQALGQGPQFIFQYYREEENGRGNFPPRFSGLQFPNYSSELNVNALELDDSALYLCASSFALLAGVKGEQYFGPGTRLTVT.

V gene TRBV10-3 combines with J gene TRBJ2-3; 8 nucleotides agree with TRBD2. The germline gives CDR1 ENHRY, CDR2 SYGVKD. Trimming at V came to 9 bases and at J to 2 bases, leaving 4 bases not matched to a gene. This CDR3 has 13 residues. The CDR3 DNA is TGTGCCATATTAGCGGGGCACACAGATACGCAGTATTTT. Its translation is CAILAGHTDTQYF.

V usage is TRBV27 and J usage is TRBJ2-7, with 9 nucleotides matching TRBD1. Germline V lookup: CDR1 MNHEY, CDR2 SMNVEV (reference sequence). The CDR3 extends over 16 amino acids. J lost 4 bases, V lost 4 bases, and 11 bases had no gene match. CDR3 DNA: TGTGCCAGCAGTTCCCCCCCGTACAGGGGGCCTTACGAGCAGTACTTC. This translates into CASSSPPYRGPYEQYF.

This clone was detected a few times. The rearrangement uses TRBV25-1 and TRBJ2-1, with 12 positions matching TRBD2. The germline gives CDR1 MGHDK, CDR2 SYGVNS. J gave up 4 bases and V 6 bases, and 1 base lay outside the gene matches. This CDR3 is 14 amino acids long. The CDR3 region has the DNA TGTGCCAGCAGACTAGCGGGGGGTTACAATGAGCAGTTCTTC. Translating gives CASRLAGGYNEQFF.

The table lists this clone with a count of one. CDR3 region: CASSVAEREGLDEQFF. In nucleotides, the CDR3 is TGTGCCAGCAGCGTAGCTGAGAGGGAGGGCCTCGATGAGCAGTTCTTC. The rearrangement uses TRBV9 and TRBJ2-1; 7 bases fit TRBD2. There are 16 residues in the CDR3. Germline V gene sequence: CDR1 SGDLS, CDR2 YYNGEE. The ends lost 0 bases at V and 8 bases at J; junction bases unmatched: 11.

On this clone: Other DNA sequences in the sample encode the same CDR3. The chain employs TRBV5-6 and TRBJ1-3, with no clear D. Germline lookup yields CDR1 SGHDT and CDR2 YYEEEE. The CDR3 consists of 13 residues. The V end was cut by 3 bases, the J end by 0 bases, with 4 bases between. The CDR3 sequence: CASSSLSGNTIYF. DNA of the CDR3: TGTGCCAGCAGCTCCCTCTCTGGAAACACCATATATTTT.

The chain is built from TRBV5-1 and TRBJ2-7; a weak D match, TRBD1 (5 bases). The germline V gene encodes CDR1 SGHRS and CDR2 YFSETQ. The CDR3 is 14 residues long. Trimming stripped 0 bases from V and 3 bases from J, with 10 bases between. DNA of the CDR3: TGCGCCAGCAGCTTGGGGGGCAGCTACTACGAGCAGTACTTC. Amino acid sequence: CASSLGGSYYEQYF.

The chain employs TRBV10-3 and TRBJ2-3; no clear D. CDR1 ENHRY and CDR2 SYGVKD come from the germline V gene. The CDR3 is 15 residues long. Trimming removed 2 bases from V and 2 bases from J, with 11 bases in between. The CDR3 DNA reads TGTGCCATCAGTGAGCCCATTAGGTCCACAGATACGCAGTATTTT. Translating it yields CAISEPIRSTDTQYF.

The chain joins TRBV6-1 to TRBJ1-5, with 11 bases fitting TRBD1. This CDR3 contains 14 residues. V dropped 6 bases and J dropped 7; count of bases not matched to a gene: 5. CDR1 is MNHNS, CDR2 SASEGT, per germline. CDR3 sequence (DNA): TGTGCCAGCAGCAAGGGACAGGGGGGACAGCCCCAGCATTTT. This gives the protein CASSKGQGGQPQHF.

This rearrangement joins TRBV18 to TRBJ2-3; 8 positions agree with TRBD2. Trimming cost V 6 bases and J 5 bases; bases outside gene matches: 13. Germline-derived CDR1 and CDR2 are KGHSH and LQKENI. The CDR3 loop spans 16 amino acids. The CDR3 DNA sequence: TGTGCCAGCTCCCTTGAAAGCGGGAGTAGAGGAGATACGCAGTATTTT. Translating it yields CASSLESGSRGDTQYF.

This rearrangement joins TRBV10-3 to TRBJ1-6, with D hard to call. This CDR3 is 16 amino acids long. Trimming left V 6 bases short and J 6 bases short, with 18 bases between. Germline V lookup: CDR1 ENHRY, CDR2 SYGVKD. The CDR3 reads CAISTRLGFSNSPLHF. The CDR3, as DNA: TGTGCCATCAGCACCCGTTTGGGCTTTAGTAATTCACCCCTCCACTTT.

On this clone: The sample contains more than one DNA sequence encoding this CDR3. CDR3 DNA sequence: TGTGCCAGCAGCTTGGGGGGACTAGCGGGAACAGATACGCAGTATTTT. It yields the protein CASSLGGLAGTDTQYF. The chain couples TRBV7-2 to TRBJ2-3; 13 bases match TRBD2. This CDR3 is 16 amino acids long. V was clipped by 3 bases and J by 3 bases; unmatched bases: 3. Germline V CDR1 and CDR2: SGHTA, FQGNSA.

The chain combines TRBV19 with TRBJ1-5; D is perhaps TRBD1 (5 bases). The CDR3 is 14 residues long. Germline lookup yields CDR1 LNHDA and CDR2 SQIVND (reference sequence). Trimming left V 4 bases short and J 1 base short, with 8 bases between. CDR3 bases: TGTGCCAGTAGTAGCTGGGGGAGCAATCAGCCCCAGCATTTT. Amino acid sequence: CASSSWGSNQPQHF.

Of note for this clone: Other DNA sequences in the same sample also yield this CDR3. The chain links TRBV2 to TRBJ1-5, with unresolved D. Trimming stripped 1 base from V and 6 bases from J, with 4 bases between. The CDR3 has 12 amino acids. Per germline, CDR1 SNHLY and CDR2 FYNNEI. DNA of the CDR3: TGTGCCAGCAGTGAAGGGGGTCAGCCCCAGCATTTT. Translated: CASSEGGQPQHF.

This chain connects TRBV30 to TRBJ2-1, with a tentative D call TRBD2 (6 bases). Germline loops: CDR1 GTSNPN, CDR2 SVGIG (reference sequence). V was cut by 5 bases and J by 7 bases, with 12 bases left in between. CDR3 length: 12 residues. The CDR3 nucleotides are TGTGCCTGGTATCGGGAGTATAATGAGCAGTTCTTC. Translating it yields CAWYREYNEQFF.

The chain has TRBV5-1 and TRBJ2-3; the D is unclear. This CDR3 comprises 13 residues. CDR1 SGHRS and CDR2 YFSETQ come from the germline V gene. V was trimmed by 5 bases and J by 3 bases, leaving 10 bases between them. Here the CDR3 DNA reads TGCGCCAGCAGAGATGTGTCAACAGATACGCAGTATTTT. This gives the protein CASRDVSTDTQYF.

V is TRBV6-6 and J is TRBJ1-2; D is perhaps TRBD1 (6 bases). The CDR3 runs 15 residues. Germline CDR1 and CDR2: MNHNY and SVGAGI (reference sequence). Trimming shortened V by 0 bases and J by 3 bases, and 11 bases separated the two germline ends. The CDR3 loop reads CASSYSDAGDYGYTF. CDR3 nucleotide sequence: TGTGCCAGCAGTTACTCGGACGCAGGGGACTATGGCTACACCTTC.